This T cell receptor beta chain is drawn from a study of T cell responses to AZD1222 COVID-19 vaccine. The overall study: Analysis merged second doses at about 4 or about 12 weeks. Study-wide findings and caveats: Close to half of all spike-specific TCRs reportedly target regions of the variants that are unmutated. The donors showed a predominance of white British ancestry and of females, with possible underestimation of clonal diversity.

Concerning this clone itself: Its matching antigen is unknown.

After removal of 2 bases from V and 3 bases from J, the junction contained 5 bases not matched to a gene. The CDR3 is 16 amino acids. Germline assignment: CDR1 MNHEY and CDR2 SVGEGT. TCRdb's copy holds only in-frame clones and misses some; the assay was immunoSEQ multiplex PCR. The sample lists some 89,000 clones; 90% were seen once. The sample in question was peripheral blood, obtained on day 0 of AZD1222 vaccination. This rearrangement joins TRBV6-2 or TRBV6-3 to TRBJ1-5, with 9 bases lining up with TRBD1. The sequence was collected from an adult in good health. CDR3 in DNA: TGTGCCAGCAGTTACCGGACAGGGGAACCCAATCAGCCCCAGCATTTT. It yields the protein CASSYRTGEPNQPQHF.